The 27 T cell receptor beta chains below all came from one sample that was sequenced in a study of T cell responses to AZD1222 COVID-19 vaccine. Libraries were prepared by immunoSEQ multiplex PCR; TCRdb keeps only in-frame clonotypes and omits some of them. This repertoire shows roughly 170,000 clones, over 75% found once; its top ten account for about 2.6%. The material was peripheral blood, obtained on day 0 of AZD1222 vaccination. The receptors here all came from an adult in good health.

This clone was picked up one time. The CDR3 region is CASRLGGPTDTQYF. DNA of the CDR3: TGCGCCAGCAGACTGGGGGGCCCCACAGATACGCAGTATTTT. J is TRBJ2-3 and V is TRBV5-1; perhaps D is TRBD1 or TRBD2 (6 bases each). This CDR3 has 14 residues. Germline V CDR1 and CDR2: SGHRS, YFSETQ. Between the trimmed V and J ends, which lost 5 bases and 2 bases, there was a span of 12 bases.

This chain links TRBV29-1 with TRBJ2-1, with D maybe TRBD1 (6 bases). With 5 bases removed from V and 1 base from J, the gap between germline ends came to 9 bases. From germline, CDR1 is SQVTM and CDR2 ANQGSEA. This CDR3 has 13 amino acids. The CDR3 loop reads CSVLDRSYNEQFF. CDR3 DNA sequence: TGCAGCGTTTTGGACAGATCCTACAATGAGCAGTTCTTC.

This clone occurred once. The chain couples TRBV10-2 to TRBJ1-1, with D possibly being TRBD1 (5 bases). V was clipped by 8 bases and J by 1 base, with 11 bases between them. The CDR3 loop spans 13 amino acids. CDR1 WSHSY and CDR2 SAAADI come from the germline V gene. CDR3 loop: CASEGTENTEAFF. The CDR3 DNA follows: TGCGCCAGCGAAGGGACGGAGAACACTGAAGCTTTCTTT.

This clone was recorded once. This chain connects TRBV7-2 to TRBJ2-3, with D possibly matching TRBD1 (5 bases). Germline V lookup: CDR1 SGHTA, CDR2 FQGNSA. CDR3 length: 17 amino acids. V was pared by 4 bases and J by 4 bases, with 21 bases between. CDR3 residues: CASSWGSIVGAADTQYF. The CDR3 DNA reads as TGTGCCAGCAGCTGGGGTAGTATAGTTGGGGCAGCAGATACGCAGTATTTT.

The chain uses TRBV4-1 and TRBJ1-4, with 9 bases identical to TRBD1. Germline V gene sequence: CDR1 MGHRA, CDR2 YSYEKL. The CDR3 totals 18 residues. V was clipped by 0 bases and J by 3 bases; unmatched bases: 8. The CDR3 is CASSQDGTGMLSNEKLFF. CDR3 coding DNA: TGCGCCAGCAGCCAAGACGGGACAGGGATGTTGTCTAATGAAAAACTGTTTTTT.

J is TRBJ2-7 and V is TRBV6-2 or TRBV6-3, with TRBD2 matching over 12 bases. Germline CDR1 is MNHEY and CDR2 is SVGEGT. Unmatched junction bases numbered 3, after V lost 3 bases and J lost 3 bases. The CDR3 consists of 15 residues. In DNA form, the CDR3 reads TGTGCCAGCAGTTATGGACTAGCGGGGCGCTACGAGCAGTACTTC. Its translation: CASSYGLAGRYEQYF.

V and J are TRBV6-2 or TRBV6-3 and TRBJ1-1; D is undetermined. Germline V gene lookup returns CDR1 MNHEY and CDR2 SVGEGT. There are 14 residues in the CDR3. Trimming left V 4 bases short and J 0 bases short, with 9 bases between. CDR3 bases: TGTGCCAGCAGTTTGCAGCTCATGAACACTGAAGCTTTCTTT. Amino acids: CASSLQLMNTEAFF.

The chain couples TRBV3-1 (or the pseudogene TRBV3-2) to TRBJ1-6; D is perhaps TRBD1 (5 bases). Per the germline V gene, CDR1 is LGHDT and CDR2 is YNNKEL (reference sequence). This CDR3 spans 14 amino acids. Trimming left V 4 bases short and J 6 bases short, with 10 bases between. CDR3 in amino acids: CASSPGPANSPLHF. The CDR3 region has the DNA TGTGCCAGCAGCCCAGGGCCCGCTAATTCACCCCTCCACTTT.

The CDR3 DNA sequence: TGTGCCAGCAGTATGGGATATAGCAATCAGCCCCAGCATTTT. It specifies CASSMGYSNQPQHF. The rearrangement joins TRBV3-1 (or the pseudogene TRBV3-2) to TRBJ1-5; no definite D call. Germline lookup yields CDR1 LGHDT and CDR2 YNNKEL (reference sequence). Trimming took off 6 bases at V and 0 bases at J, with 9 bases between the two ends. The CDR3 is 14 residues long.

In its sample, this clone was seen a few times. This rearrangement joins TRBV9 to TRBJ1-2; D possibly corresponds to TRBD1 (6 bases). Germline V CDR1 and CDR2: SGDLS, YYNGEE. The germline V and J ends were trimmed by 2 bases and 5 bases, with 13 bases remaining between them. This CDR3 contains 14 residues. The CDR3 DNA follows: TGTGCCAGCAGCGTGGGACACACACCTTATGGCTACACCTTC. Protein: CASSVGHTPYGYTF.

CDR3 nucleotide sequence: TGTGCCAGTAGTCCCAAGGGGACAGGGGTGAACACTGAAGCTTTCTTT. Translated, it gives CASSPKGTGVNTEAFF. This chain uses TRBV19 with TRBJ1-1, with 10 bases identical to TRBD1. The CDR3 is 16 amino acids. CDR1 and CDR2 from the germline V gene are LNHDA and SQIVND (reference sequence). With 5 bases clipped from V and 0 bases from J, the junction kept 6 bases outside the gene matches.

As regards this clone: Other DNA sequences in the sample encode the same CDR3. The J gene is TRBJ1-4, the V gene TRBV9; D is uncertain. V lost 0 bases and J 0 bases, leaving 3 bases between the germline ends. From germline, CDR1 is SGDLS and CDR2 YYNGEE. This CDR3 region has 14 residues. This CDR3 reads CASSVGATNEKLFF. The CDR3 bases are TGTGCCAGCAGCGTAGGTGCAACTAATGAAAAACTGTTTTTT.

The chain carries TRBV6-5 and TRBJ1-2, with TRBD1 matching over 7 bases. V was pared by 7 bases and J by 6 bases, with 8 bases of the junction left unmatched. The CDR3 loop spans 13 amino acids. Germline CDR1 reads MNHEY; CDR2 reads SVGAGI. CDR3 in DNA: TGTGCCAGCATAAACAGGGGATTGCATGGCTACACCTTC. It encodes CASINRGLHGYTF.

CDR3 DNA: TGTGCCAGCAGTTACTCTGGCGGGGCGGGTCAACCGGAAGCTTTCTTT. It encodes CASSYSGGAGQPEAFF. The chain joins TRBV6-5 to TRBJ1-1, with TRBD1 as a possible D gene (5 bases). CDR1 is MNHEY and CDR2 is SVGAGI in the germline V gene. The length of the CDR3 is 16 residues. Trimming stripped 0 bases from V and 8 bases from J, with 19 bases between.

The V call is TRBV7-2, the J call TRBJ2-2; weak D call: TRBD1 (6 bases). This CDR3 region has 15 residues. V was clipped by 5 bases and J by 6 bases, with 16 bases between them. The germline gives CDR1 SGHTA, CDR2 FQGNSA. The CDR3 region has the DNA TGTGCCAGCAGCGGACAGCTAACAAGGGCCGGGGAGCTGTTTTTT. This codes for CASSGQLTRAGELFF. Together with reference TRBV7-2 and TRBJ2-2, the CDR3 gives the full variable domain: GAGVSQSPSNKVTEKGKDVELRCDPISGHTALYWYRQSLGQGLEFLIYFQGNSAPDKSGLPSDRFSAERTGGSVSTLTIQRTQQEDSAVYLCASSGQLTRAGELFFGEGSRLTVL.

The rearrangement joins TRBV3-1 (or the pseudogene TRBV3-2) to TRBJ1-6; D is unresolved. Germline V gives CDR1 LGHDT, CDR2 YNNKEL (reference sequence). This CDR3 has 14 amino acids. V lost 2 bases and J 10 bases, leaving 12 bases between the germline ends. CDR3 region: CASSQILTVSPLHF. The CDR3 DNA sequence: TGTGCCAGCAGCCAAATCCTGACTGTGTCACCCCTCCACTTT.

This chain uses TRBV7-2 with TRBJ2-7; perhaps D is TRBD1 or TRBD2 (5 bases each). The V gene lost 5 bases and the J gene lost 2 bases, with 13 bases spanning the gap. CDR3 size: 14 residues. Germline lookup yields CDR1 SGHTA and CDR2 FQGNSA. CDR3 loop: CASSVGTGTYEQYF. CDR3 nucleotide sequence: TGTGCCAGCAGCGTTGGGACGGGCACCTACGAGCAGTACTTC.

This clone was picked up one time. V usage is TRBV15 and J usage is TRBJ2-7; no firm D call. This CDR3 spans 14 amino acids. Trimming shortened V by 6 bases and J by 4 bases, and 16 bases separated the two germline ends. Germline loops: CDR1 LNHNV, CDR2 YYDKDF (reference sequence). The CDR3, as DNA: TGTGCCACCAGTAGAACCGGAACTTCATACGAGCAGTACTTC. Translated, it gives CATSRTGTSYEQYF.

This clone was seen a single time. This sequence joins TRBV5-1 and TRBJ1-2; the D gene is possibly TRBD1 (6 bases). V was cut by 2 bases and J by 4 bases, with 9 bases left in between. Germline-derived CDR1 and CDR2 are SGHRS and YFSETQ. There are 13 residues in the CDR3. This chain's CDR3 is CASSFPGAYGYTF. DNA of the CDR3: TGCGCCAGCAGCTTCCCAGGGGCCTATGGCTACACCTTC. Based on the CDR3 plus reference TRBV5-1 and TRBJ1-2, the full variable domain is KAGVTQTPRYLIKTRGQQVTLSCSPISGHRSVSWYQQTPGQGLQFLFEYFSETQRNKGNFPGRFSGRQFSNSRSEMNVSTLELGDSALYLCASSFPGAYGYTFGSGTRLTVV.

The chain joins TRBV5-1 to TRBJ2-3, with unresolved D. The germline V gene encodes CDR1 SGHRS and CDR2 YFSETQ. V was shortened by 0 bases and J by 5 bases, with 10 bases between the two germline ends. The CDR3 is 14 amino acids. This CDR3 reads CASSLVRVRDTQYF. The CDR3 bases are TGCGCCAGCAGCTTGGTGCGCGTACGAGATACGCAGTATTTT.

This chain uses TRBV7-9 with TRBJ2-3; D may be TRBD2 (5 bases). The germline gives CDR1 SEHNR, CDR2 FQNEAQ (reference sequence). Deletions cut 5 bases from V and 4 bases from J, with 10 bases between. There are 13 residues in the CDR3. The CDR3 here is CASSRAGADTQYF. As DNA, the CDR3 is TGTGCCAGCAGCAGGGCGGGCGCAGATACGCAGTATTTT. The full variable domain, its missing parts supplied by reference TRBV7-9 and TRBJ2-3, is DTGVSQNPRHKITKRGQNVTFRCDPISEHNRLYWYRQTLGQGPEFLTYFQNEAQLEKSRLLSDRFSAERPKGSFSTLEIQRTEQGDSAMYLCASSRAGADTQYFGPGTRLTVL.

The chain carries TRBV19 and TRBJ1-1; 7 nucleotides match TRBD1. The CDR3 contains 14 residues. The ends lost 7 bases at V and 4 bases at J; junction bases unmatched: 9. The germline gives CDR1 LNHDA, CDR2 SQIVND (reference sequence). The CDR3 region has the DNA TGTGCCAGTACTCGACAGGGCTGGGGCACTGAAGCTTTCTTT. Protein sequence: CASTRQGWGTEAFF.

The rearrangement uses TRBV5-8 and TRBJ1-1; the match to TRBD1 covers 10 bases. CDR1 and CDR2 from the germline V gene are SGHTS and YDEGEE. CDR3 length: 17 amino acids. Trimming at V came to 2 bases and at J to 3 bases, leaving 10 bases not matched to a gene. CDR3 coding DNA: TGTGCCAGCAGCTTTGTTGCGGGGACAGGGGCTGACACTGAAGCTTTCTTT. Amino acid sequence: CASSFVAGTGADTEAFF.

V usage is TRBV5-1 and J usage is TRBJ2-2; D ambiguous. This CDR3 spans 16 amino acids. The germline CDR1 and CDR2 sequences are SGHRS and YFSETQ. V lost 7 bases, J lost 1 base, and 17 bases lay in between. The CDR3 is CASGHTLDLNTGELFF. The DNA of the CDR3 is TGCGCCAGCGGTCACACCCTCGACCTGAACACCGGGGAGCTGTTTTTT.

This chain uses TRBV7-9 with TRBJ1-1; TRBD1 might be the D (5 bases). The CDR3 has 15 residues. Germline CDR1 and CDR2: SEHNR and FQNEAQ (reference sequence). The V gene lost 1 base and the J gene lost 2 bases, with 11 bases spanning the gap. The CDR3 DNA follows: TGTGCCAGCAGCTTAGGAGGAGGGGCCAACACTGAAGCTTTCTTT. Translating gives CASSLGGGANTEAFF.

This chain links TRBV12-5 with TRBJ2-7, with D possibly TRBD1 on 6 matching bases. The CDR3 spans 14 residues. Germline lookup yields CDR1 LGHNT and CDR2 FRNRAP. Deletions cut 6 bases from V and 1 base from J, with 13 bases between. As DNA, the CDR3 is TGTGCTAGTGGCAGGGGCCTAGGGTCCTACGAGCAGTACTTC. Encoded protein: CASGRGLGSYEQYF.

The CDR3 reads CASSWGGDEQFF. The CDR3 nucleotides read TGTGCCAGCTCCTGGGGCGGGGATGAGCAGTTCTTC. V usage is TRBV12-3 or TRBV12-4 and J usage is TRBJ2-1; D is possibly TRBD2 (6 bases). The CDR3 consists of 12 residues. Trimming removed 8 bases at V and 8 bases at J, with 13 bases between.